This entry features one T cell receptor (beta chain) sequence. The time point denotes: after trial treatment. Stated treatment: LDRT plus nivolumab, ipilimumab, low-dose cyclophosphamide and aspirin (RACIN trial). The data derive from a study of low-dose radiotherapy and immunotherapy resistance in tumors. Study summary: Every two weeks, one day ahead of radiation and immunotherapy, cyclophosphamide 200 mg/m2 was given (intravenously). Study patients were administered oral aspirin at 300 mg daily for four cycles from cycle 1 day 1.

TRAV- and TRBV-specific primers were used for first-strand cDNA, which covered alpha and beta chains. For amplifying TCRs, the PCR ran for roughly 20 cycles with Phusion, which was used together with a constant-region primer and the adapter on the V primers. One entry per CDR3 protein results from TCRdb running MiXCR on the reads. Of tens of thousands of distinct CDR3 sequences listed, roughly 20% were seen once; the top ten hold 9.2%. The TCR was taken from a female donor with ovarian cancer. The sequencing here drew on PBMCs, taken after low-dose radiotherapy plus immunotherapy.

The CDR3 spells CASSYRGSSYEQYF. The CDR3, as DNA: TGTGCCAGCAGCTACCGGGGCAGCTCCTACGAGCAGTACTTC. The chain has TRBV28 and TRBJ2-7; D possibly matches TRBD1 or TRBD2 (5 bases each). V was clipped by 6 bases and J by 0 bases, with 12 bases between them. This CDR3 comprises 14 residues. CDR1 is MDHEN, CDR2 SYDVKM, per germline. Together with reference TRBV28 and TRBJ2-7, the CDR3 gives the full variable domain: DVKVTQSSRYLVKRTGEKVFLECVQDMDHENMFWYRQDPGLGLRLIYFSYDVKMKEKGDIPEGYSVSREKKERFSLILESASTNQTSMYLCASSYRGSSYEQYFGPGTRLTVT.